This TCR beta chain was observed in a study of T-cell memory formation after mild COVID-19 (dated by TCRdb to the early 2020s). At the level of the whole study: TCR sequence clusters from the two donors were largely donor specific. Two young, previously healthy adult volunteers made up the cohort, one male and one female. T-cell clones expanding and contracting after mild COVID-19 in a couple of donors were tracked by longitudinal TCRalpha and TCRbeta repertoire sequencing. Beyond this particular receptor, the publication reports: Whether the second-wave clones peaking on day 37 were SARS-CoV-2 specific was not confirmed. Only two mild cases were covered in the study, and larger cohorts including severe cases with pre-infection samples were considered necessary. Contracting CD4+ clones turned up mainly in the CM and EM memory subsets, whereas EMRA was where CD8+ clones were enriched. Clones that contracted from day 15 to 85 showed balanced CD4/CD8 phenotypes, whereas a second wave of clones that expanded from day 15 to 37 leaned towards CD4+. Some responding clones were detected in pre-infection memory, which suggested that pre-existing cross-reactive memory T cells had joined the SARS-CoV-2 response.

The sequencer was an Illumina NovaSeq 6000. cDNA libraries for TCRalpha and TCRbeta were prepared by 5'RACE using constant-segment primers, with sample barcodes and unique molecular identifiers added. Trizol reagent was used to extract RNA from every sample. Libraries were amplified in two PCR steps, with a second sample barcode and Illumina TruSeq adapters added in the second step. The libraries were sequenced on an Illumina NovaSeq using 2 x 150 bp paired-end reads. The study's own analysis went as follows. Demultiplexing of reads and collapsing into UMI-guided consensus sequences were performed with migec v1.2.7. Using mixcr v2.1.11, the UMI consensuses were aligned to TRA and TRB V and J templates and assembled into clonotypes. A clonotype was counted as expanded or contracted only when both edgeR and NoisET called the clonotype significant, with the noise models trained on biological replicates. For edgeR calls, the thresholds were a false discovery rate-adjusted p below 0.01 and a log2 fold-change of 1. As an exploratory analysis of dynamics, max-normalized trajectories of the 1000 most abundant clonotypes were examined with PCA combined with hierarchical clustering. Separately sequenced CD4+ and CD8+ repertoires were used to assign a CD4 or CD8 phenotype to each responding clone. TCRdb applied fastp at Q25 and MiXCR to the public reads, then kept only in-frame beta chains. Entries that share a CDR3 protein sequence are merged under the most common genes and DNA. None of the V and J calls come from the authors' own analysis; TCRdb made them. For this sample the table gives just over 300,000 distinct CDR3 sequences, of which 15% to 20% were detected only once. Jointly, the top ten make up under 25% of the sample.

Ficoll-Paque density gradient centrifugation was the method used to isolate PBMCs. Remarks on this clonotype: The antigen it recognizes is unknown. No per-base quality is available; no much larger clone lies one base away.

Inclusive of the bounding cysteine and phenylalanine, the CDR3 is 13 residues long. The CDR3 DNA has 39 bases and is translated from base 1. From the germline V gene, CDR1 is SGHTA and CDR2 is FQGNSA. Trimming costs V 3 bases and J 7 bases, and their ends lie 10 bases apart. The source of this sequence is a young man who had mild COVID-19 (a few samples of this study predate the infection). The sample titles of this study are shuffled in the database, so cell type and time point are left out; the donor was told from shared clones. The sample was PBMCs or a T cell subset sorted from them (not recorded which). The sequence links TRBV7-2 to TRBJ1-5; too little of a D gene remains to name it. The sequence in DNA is TGTGCCAGCAGCTTGTTGGCGGTCCAGCCCCAGCATTTT. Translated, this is CASSLLAVQPQHF.